This paragraph reports one T cell receptor (beta chain). Authors' data handling: Amplification with reference gene primers provided the estimates of nucleated cell counts. Generated by immunoSEQ multiplex PCR, the TCRdb table keeps only in-frame clones and is missing some. V and J calls and clone size are those listed in that table; D and trimming were worked out from the DNA. This sample has fewer than 200,000 clones, with around 72% found just once. This record comes from a study of blood T cell repertoires in COVID-19. Study-wide context: Italy, Spain and the United States were the sources of the convalescent and acute COVID-19 samples. From T cells, B-cell-depleted T cells, or PBMCs came the material, which was cDNA or gDNA.

This CDR3 is 14 amino acids long. CDR1 and CDR2 (germline): MGHDK, SYGVNS. V was trimmed by 0 bases and J by 4 bases, leaving 6 bases between them. Material for sequencing was peripheral blood. The chain couples TRBV25-1 to TRBJ2-2, with unresolved D. This sequence was found in a woman older than 75 with acute or convalescent COVID-19. In nucleotides, the CDR3 is TGTGCCAGCAGTGAATACTCCGTCACCGGGGAGCTGTTTTTT. This translates into CASSEYSVTGELFF.